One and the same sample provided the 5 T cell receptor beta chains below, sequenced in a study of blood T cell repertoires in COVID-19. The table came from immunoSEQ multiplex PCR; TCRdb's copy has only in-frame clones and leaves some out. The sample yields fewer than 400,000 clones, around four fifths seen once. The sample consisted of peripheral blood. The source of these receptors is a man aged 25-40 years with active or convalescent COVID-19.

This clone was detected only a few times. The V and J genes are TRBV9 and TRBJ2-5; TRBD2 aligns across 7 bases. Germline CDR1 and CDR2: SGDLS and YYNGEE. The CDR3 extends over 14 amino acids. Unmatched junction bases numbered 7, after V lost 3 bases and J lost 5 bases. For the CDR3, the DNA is TGTGCCAGCAGCGGTACCGGGAGGCGGGAGACCCAGTACTTC. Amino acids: CASSGTGRRETQYF.

The CDR3, as DNA: TGTGCCAGCAGTTACGGGAGGTTGGTTTATTACGAGCAGTACTTC. Amino acids: CASSYGRLVYYEQYF. The gene calls are TRBV6-5 and TRBJ2-7; tentative D call: TRBD2 (6 bases). The CDR3 sequence is 15 residues long. The germline V gene has CDR1 MNHEY and CDR2 SVGAGI. Trimming removed 2 bases from V and 4 bases from J, with 15 bases in between.

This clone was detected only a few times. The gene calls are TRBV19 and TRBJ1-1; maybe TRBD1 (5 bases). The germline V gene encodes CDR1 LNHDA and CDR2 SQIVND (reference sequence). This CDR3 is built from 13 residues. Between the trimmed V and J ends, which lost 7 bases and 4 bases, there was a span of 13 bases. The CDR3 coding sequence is TGTGCCAGTATTGGTAAGGGGCCCACTGAAGCTTTCTTT. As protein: CASIGKGPTEAFF.

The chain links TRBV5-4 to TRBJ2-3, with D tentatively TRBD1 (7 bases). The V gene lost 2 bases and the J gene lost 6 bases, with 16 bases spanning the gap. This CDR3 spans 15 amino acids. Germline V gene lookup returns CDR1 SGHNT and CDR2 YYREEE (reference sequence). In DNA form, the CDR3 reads TGTGCCAGCAGCTTTGGACAGGCGGGGTTGGATACGCAGTATTTT. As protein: CASSFGQAGLDTQYF.

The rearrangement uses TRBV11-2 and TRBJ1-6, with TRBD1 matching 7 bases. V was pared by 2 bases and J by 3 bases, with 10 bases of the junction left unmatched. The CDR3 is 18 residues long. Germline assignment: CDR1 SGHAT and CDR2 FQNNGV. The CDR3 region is CASSLRGDREFYNSPLHF. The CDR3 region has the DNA TGTGCCAGCAGCTTACGGGGCGACAGGGAATTCTATAATTCACCCCTCCACTTT.